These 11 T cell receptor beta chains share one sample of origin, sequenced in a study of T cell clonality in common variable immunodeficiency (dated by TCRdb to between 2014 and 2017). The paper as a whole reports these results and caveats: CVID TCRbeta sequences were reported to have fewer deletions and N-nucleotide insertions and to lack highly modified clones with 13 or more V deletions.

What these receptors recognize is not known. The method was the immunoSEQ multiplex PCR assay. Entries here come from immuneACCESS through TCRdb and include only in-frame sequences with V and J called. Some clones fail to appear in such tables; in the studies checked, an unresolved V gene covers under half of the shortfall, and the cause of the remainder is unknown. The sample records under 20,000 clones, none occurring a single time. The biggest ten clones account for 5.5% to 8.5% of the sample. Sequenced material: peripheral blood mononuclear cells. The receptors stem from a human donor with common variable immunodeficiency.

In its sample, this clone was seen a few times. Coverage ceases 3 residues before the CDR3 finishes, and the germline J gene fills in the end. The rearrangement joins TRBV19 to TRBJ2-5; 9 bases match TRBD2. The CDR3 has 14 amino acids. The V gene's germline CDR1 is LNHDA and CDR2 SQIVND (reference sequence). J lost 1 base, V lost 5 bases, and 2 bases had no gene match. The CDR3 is CASSEGLAQETQYF. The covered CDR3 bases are TGTGCCAGTAGTGAGGGACTAGCCCAAGAGACC.

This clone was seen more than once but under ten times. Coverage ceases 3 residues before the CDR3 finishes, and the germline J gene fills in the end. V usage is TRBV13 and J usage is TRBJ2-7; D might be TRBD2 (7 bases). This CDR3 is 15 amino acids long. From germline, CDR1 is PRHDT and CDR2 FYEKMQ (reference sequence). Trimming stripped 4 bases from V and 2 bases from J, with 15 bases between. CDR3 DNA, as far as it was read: TGTGCCAGCAGCTCTAGGGGGGGCAGGGCCTACGAG. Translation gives CASSSRGGRAYE. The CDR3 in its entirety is CASSSRGGRAYEQYF.

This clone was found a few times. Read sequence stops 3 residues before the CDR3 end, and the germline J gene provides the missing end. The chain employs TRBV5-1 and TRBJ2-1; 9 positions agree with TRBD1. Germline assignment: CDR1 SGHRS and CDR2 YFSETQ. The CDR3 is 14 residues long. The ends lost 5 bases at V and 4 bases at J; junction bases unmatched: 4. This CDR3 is CASSSGTGYNEQFF. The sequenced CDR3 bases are TGCGCCAGCAGTTCCGGGACAGGGTACAATGAG.

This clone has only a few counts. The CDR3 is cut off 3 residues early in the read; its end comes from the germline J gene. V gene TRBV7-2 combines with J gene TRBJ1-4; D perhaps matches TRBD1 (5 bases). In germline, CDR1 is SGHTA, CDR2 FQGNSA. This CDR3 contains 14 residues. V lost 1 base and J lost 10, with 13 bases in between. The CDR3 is CASSLGGGSTKLFF. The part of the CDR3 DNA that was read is TGTGCCAGCAGCTTAGGCGGGGGATCCACAAAA.

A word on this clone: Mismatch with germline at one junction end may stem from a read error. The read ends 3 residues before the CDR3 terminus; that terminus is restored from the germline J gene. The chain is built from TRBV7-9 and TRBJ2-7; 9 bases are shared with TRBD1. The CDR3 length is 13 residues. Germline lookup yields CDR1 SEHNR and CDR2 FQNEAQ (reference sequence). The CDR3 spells CSSTRQGDYEQYF. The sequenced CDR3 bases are TGTTCCAGCACAAGACAGGGGGACTACGAG.

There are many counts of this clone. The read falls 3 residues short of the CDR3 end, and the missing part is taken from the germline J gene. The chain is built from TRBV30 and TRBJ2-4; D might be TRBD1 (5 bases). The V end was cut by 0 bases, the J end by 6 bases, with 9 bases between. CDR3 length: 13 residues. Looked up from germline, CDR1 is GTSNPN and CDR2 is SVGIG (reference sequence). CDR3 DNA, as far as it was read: TGTGCCTGGAGTGTAAGGGGCGGAAACATT. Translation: CAWSVRGGNI. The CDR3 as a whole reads CAWSVRGGNIQYF.

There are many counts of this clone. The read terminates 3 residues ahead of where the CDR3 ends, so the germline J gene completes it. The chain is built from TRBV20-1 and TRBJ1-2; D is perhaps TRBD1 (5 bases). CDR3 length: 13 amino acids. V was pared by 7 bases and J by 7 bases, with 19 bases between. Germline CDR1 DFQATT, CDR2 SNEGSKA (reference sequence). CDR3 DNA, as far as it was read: TGCAGTGTCCCCCCTAGGGAGGGACTTGGC. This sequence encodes CSVPPREGLG. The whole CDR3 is CSVPPREGLGYTF.

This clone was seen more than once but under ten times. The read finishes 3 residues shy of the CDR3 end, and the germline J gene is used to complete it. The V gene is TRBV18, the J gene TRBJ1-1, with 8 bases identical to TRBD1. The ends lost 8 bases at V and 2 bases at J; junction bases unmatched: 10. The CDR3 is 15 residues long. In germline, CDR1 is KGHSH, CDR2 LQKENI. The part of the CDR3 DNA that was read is TGTGCCAGCACGAACCAACAGGGGGGAAACACTGAA. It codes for CASTNQQGGNTE. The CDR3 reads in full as CASTNQQGGNTEAFF.

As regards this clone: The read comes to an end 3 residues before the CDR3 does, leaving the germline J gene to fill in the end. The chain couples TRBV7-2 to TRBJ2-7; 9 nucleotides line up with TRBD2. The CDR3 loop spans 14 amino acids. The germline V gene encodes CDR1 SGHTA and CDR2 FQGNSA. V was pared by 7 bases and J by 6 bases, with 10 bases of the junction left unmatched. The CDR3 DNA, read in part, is TGTGCCAGCACCCGCGGGGGGGCCGAGGCCGAG. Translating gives CASTRGGAEAE. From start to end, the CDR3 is CASTRGGAEAEQYF.

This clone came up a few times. The CDR3 sequence is CASSRGTSGSTDTQYF. CDR3 DNA, as far as it was read: TGCGCCAGCAGCCGGGGGACTAGCGGGAGCACAGATACG. V usage is TRBV5-1 and J usage is TRBJ2-3; 12 bases are a match to TRBD2. The CDR3 extends 3 residues past the end of the read, so its final part is completed from the germline J gene. This CDR3 is built from 16 residues. Per germline, CDR1 SGHRS and CDR2 YFSETQ. The junction had 3 bases not matched to a gene; V was cut back by 4 bases and J by 0 bases.

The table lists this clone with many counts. CDR3 amino acids: CASSLSSGVSYEQYF. CDR3 DNA, as far as it was read: TGTGCCAGCAGCTTATCTAGCGGGGTCTCCTACGAG. The chain uses TRBV7-2 and TRBJ2-7; 9 bases are a match to TRBD2. Read sequence stops 3 residues before the CDR3 end, and the germline J gene provides the missing end. From germline, CDR1 is SGHTA and CDR2 FQGNSA. Trimming took 2 bases from V and 0 from J; bases not matched to a gene: 2. The CDR3 has 15 residues.